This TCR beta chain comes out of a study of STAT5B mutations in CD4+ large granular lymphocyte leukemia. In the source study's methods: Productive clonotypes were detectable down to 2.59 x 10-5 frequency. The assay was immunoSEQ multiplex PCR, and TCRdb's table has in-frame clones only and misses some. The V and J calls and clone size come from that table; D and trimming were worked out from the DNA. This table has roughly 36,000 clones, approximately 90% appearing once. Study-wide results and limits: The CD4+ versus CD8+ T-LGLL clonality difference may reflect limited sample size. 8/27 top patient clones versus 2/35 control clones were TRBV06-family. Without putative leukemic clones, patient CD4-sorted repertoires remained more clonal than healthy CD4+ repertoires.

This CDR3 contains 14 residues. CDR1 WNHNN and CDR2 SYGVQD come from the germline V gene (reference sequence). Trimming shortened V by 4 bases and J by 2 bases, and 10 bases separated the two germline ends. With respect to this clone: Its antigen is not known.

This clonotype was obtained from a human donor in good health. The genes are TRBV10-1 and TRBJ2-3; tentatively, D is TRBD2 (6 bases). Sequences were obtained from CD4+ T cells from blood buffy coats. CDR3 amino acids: CASSVGGNTDTQYF. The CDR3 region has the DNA TGCGCCAGCAGTGTCGGGGGTAACACAGATACGCAGTATTTT.